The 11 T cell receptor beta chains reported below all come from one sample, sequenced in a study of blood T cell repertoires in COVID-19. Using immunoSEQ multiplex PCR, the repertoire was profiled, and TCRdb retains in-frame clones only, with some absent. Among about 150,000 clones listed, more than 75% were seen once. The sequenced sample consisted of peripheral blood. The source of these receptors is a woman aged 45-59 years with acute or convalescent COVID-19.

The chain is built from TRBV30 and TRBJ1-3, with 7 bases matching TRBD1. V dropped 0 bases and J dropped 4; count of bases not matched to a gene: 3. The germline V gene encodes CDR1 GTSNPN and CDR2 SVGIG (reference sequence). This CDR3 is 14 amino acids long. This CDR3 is CAWSVGGNGNTIYF. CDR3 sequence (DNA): TGTGCCTGGAGTGTAGGGGGCAACGGAAACACCATATATTTT. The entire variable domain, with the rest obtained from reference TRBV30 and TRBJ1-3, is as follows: SQTIHQWPATLVQPVGSPLSLECTVEGTSNPNLYWYRQAAGRGLQLLFYSVGIGQISSEVPQNLSASRPQDRQFILSSKKLLLSDSGFYLCAWSVGGNGNTIYFGEGSWLTVV.

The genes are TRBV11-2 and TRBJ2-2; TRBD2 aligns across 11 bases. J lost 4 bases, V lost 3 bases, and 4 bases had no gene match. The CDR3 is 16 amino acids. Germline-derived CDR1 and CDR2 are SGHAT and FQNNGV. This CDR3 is CASSFSGGAGTGELFF. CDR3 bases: TGTGCCAGCAGCTTTAGCGGGGGGGCGGGCACCGGGGAGCTGTTTTTT.

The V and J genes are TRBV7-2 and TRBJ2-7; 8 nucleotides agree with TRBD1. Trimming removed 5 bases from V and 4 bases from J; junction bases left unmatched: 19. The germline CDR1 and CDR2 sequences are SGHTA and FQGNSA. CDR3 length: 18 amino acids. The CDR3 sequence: CASSLSGTGDFDWYEQYF. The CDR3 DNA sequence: TGTGCCAGCAGCCTCTCAGGGACAGGCGACTTTGATTGGTACGAGCAGTACTTC.

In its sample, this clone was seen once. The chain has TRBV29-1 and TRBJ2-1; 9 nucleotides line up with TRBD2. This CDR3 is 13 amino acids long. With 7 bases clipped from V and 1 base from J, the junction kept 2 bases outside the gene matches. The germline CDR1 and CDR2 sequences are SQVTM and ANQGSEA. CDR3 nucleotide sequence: TGCAGCGCTACTAGCGGGTCCTACAATGAGCAGTTCTTC. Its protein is CSATSGSYNEQFF.

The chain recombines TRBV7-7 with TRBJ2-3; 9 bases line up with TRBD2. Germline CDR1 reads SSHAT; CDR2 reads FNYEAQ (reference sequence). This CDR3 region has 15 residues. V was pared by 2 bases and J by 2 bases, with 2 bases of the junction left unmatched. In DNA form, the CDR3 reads TGTGCCAGCAGCTTAAGCGGGGGGTCCACAGATACGCAGTATTTT. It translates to CASSLSGGSTDTQYF.

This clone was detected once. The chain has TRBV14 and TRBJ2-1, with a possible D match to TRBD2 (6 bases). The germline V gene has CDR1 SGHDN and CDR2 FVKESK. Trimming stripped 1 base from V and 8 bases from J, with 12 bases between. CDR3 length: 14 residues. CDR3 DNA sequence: TGTGCCAGCAGCCAAGTAGGCGGGGCACATGAGCAGTTCTTC. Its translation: CASSQVGGAHEQFF. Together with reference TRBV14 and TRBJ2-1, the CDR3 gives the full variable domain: EAGVTQFPSHSVIEKGQTVTLRCDPISGHDNLYWYRRVMGKEIKFLLHFVKESKQDESGMPNNRFLAERTGGTYSTLKVQPAELEDSGVYFCASSQVGGAHEQFFGPGTRLTVL.

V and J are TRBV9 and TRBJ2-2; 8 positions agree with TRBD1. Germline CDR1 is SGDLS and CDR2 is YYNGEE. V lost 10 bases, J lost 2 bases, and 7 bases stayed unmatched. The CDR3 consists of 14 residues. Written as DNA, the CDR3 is TGTGCCGGCCAGCAGGGGGCAAACACCGGGGAGCTGTTTTTT. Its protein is CAGQQGANTGELFF.

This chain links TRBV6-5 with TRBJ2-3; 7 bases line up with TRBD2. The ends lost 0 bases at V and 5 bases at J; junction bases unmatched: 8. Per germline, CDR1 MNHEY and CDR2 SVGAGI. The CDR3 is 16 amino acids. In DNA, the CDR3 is TGTGCCAGCAGTTACTCGGGAGGGACCCCTGGAGATACGCAGTATTTT. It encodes CASSYSGGTPGDTQYF.

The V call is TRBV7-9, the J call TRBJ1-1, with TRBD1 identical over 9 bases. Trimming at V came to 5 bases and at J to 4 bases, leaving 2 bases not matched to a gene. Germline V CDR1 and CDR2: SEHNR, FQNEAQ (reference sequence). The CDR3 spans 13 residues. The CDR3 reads CASSGTGLTEAFF. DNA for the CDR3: TGTGCCAGCAGCGGGACAGGGCTCACTGAAGCTTTCTTT.

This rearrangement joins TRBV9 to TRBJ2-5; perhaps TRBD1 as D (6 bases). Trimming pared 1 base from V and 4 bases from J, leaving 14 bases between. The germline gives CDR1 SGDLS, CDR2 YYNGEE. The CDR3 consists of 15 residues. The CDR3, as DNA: TGTGCCAGCAGCGTAATTGGGGGCGCCGTAGAGACCCAGTACTTC. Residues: CASSVIGGAVETQYF. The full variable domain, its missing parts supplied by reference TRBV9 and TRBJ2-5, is DSGVTQTPKHLITATGQRVTLRCSPRSGDLSVYWYQQSLDQGLQFLIQYYNGEERAKGNILERFSAQQFPDLHSELNLSSLELGDSALYFCASSVIGGAVETQYFGPGTRLLVL.

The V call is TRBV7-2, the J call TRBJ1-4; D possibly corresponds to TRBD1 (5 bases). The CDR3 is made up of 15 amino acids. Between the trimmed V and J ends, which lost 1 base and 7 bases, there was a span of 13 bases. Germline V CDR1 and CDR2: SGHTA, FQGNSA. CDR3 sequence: CASSLDSRQSEKLFF. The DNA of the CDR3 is TGTGCCAGCAGCTTAGACTCGCGACAGTCTGAAAAACTGTTTTTT.